A selection of T cell receptor beta chains follows, all from one sample in a study of neurological immune-mediated disorders. TCRdb fed the 5' RACE reads into MiXCR, producing one record per CDR3 protein. This table has nearly 60,000 distinct CDR3 sequences, 3% to 4.5% appearing once. Input material: PBMCs. The source of these receptors is a woman between 25 and 40 years old with multiple sclerosis. The CDR3 runs from the conserved cysteine through the conserved F or W. Fields, in order: V gene, D gene, clone size, J gene, CDR3 DNA, CDR3 protein. The D gene is left open where the match is weak. Clone size is stated in some rows and not others, as once, few, many or a class when expanded.

V: TRBV20-1; D: NA; size: many; J: TRBJ1-1; DNA: TGCAGTGCAAGTTACGGGGGGATCACTGAAGCTTTCTTT; CDR3: CSASYGGITEAFF
V: TRBV4-3; D: TRBD1; size: many; J: TRBJ1-2; DNA: TGCGCCAGCAGCCAAGACACAGGGGGGCACGGTGGCTACACCTTC; CDR3: CASSQDTGGHGGYTF
V: TRBV7-9; D: NA; size: many; J: TRBJ2-6; DNA: TGTGCCAGCAGCTTCGGACAGTTCTCTGGGGCCAACGTCCTGACTTTC; CDR3: CASSFGQFSGANVLTF
V: TRBV24-1; D: NA; size: many; J: TRBJ2-2; DNA: TGTGCCACCAGTGATGACGACACCGGGGAGCTGTTTTTT; CDR3: CATSDDDTGELFF
V: TRBV20-1; D: NA; size: many; J: TRBJ1-1; DNA: TGCAGTGCCCGTCTCCCCGCGAACACTGAAGCTTTCTTT; CDR3: CSARLPANTEAFF
V: TRBV28; D: TRBD2; size: many; J: TRBJ2-1; DNA: TGTGCCAGCAGTTTATCACTAGCGGGAGCTGAGCAGTTCTTC; CDR3: CASSLSLAGAEQFF
V: TRBV20-1; D: NA; size: many; J: TRBJ2-1; DNA: TGCAGTGCTAGGAGTACTAGTAGACCCAATGAGCAGTTCTTC; CDR3: CSARSTSRPNEQFF
V: TRBV5-6; D: NA; size: many; J: TRBJ2-7; DNA: TGTGCCAGCAGCTCGGGACTTTTCCCTCCCGAGCAGTACTTC; CDR3: CASSSGLFPPEQYF
V: TRBV20-1; D: NA; size: many; J: TRBJ2-1; DNA: TGCAGTGCTAACGCGCGCGCGAGGGAGCAGTTCTTC; CDR3: CSANARAREQFF
V: TRBV5-1; D: NA; size: many; J: TRBJ1-4; DNA: TGCGCCAGCAGCTTTGACATCGGTTCTAATGAAAAACTGTTTTTT; CDR3: CASSFDIGSNEKLFF
V: TRBV12-3/TRBV12-4; D: TRBD2; size: many; J: TRBJ2-2; DNA: TGTGCCAGCAGTTCGAGCTATGGGACTAGCGGGGGAACCGGGGAGCTGTTTTTT; CDR3: CASSSSYGTSGGTGELFF
V: TRBV5-1; D: NA; size: many; J: TRBJ1-2; DNA: TGCGCCAGCAGCGCTGAACGAACAGGGTATGGCTACACCTTC; CDR3: CASSAERTGYGYTF
V: TRBV5-1; D: TRBD1; size: many; J: TRBJ1-1; DNA: TGCGCCAGCAGCTTGGATTCACTCGGACAGGGAGCTTTCTTT; CDR3: CASSLDSLGQGAFF
V: TRBV12-3/TRBV12-4; D: NA; size: many; J: TRBJ2-7; DNA: TGTGCCAGCAGTTTGGGAACGGCCGAGCAGTACTTC; CDR3: CASSLGTAEQYF
V: TRBV5-6; D: TRBD1; size: many; J: TRBJ2-1; DNA: TGTGCCAGCAGCTTGGAGGGGGCAGGGAGAAACTATGGGCAGTTCTTC; CDR3: CASSLEGAGRNYGQFF
V: TRBV20-1; D: NA; size: many; J: TRBJ1-5; DNA: TGCAGTGCAGGAGGGGCTATTCAGCCCCAGAATTTT; CDR3: CSAGGAIQPQNF
V: TRBV12-3/TRBV12-4; D: TRBD1; size: many; J: TRBJ2-7; DNA: TGTGCCAGCAAGCCGGGACAGGGCCCCTACGAGCAGTACTTC; CDR3: CASKPGQGPYEQYF
V: TRBV11-2; D: TRBD2; size: many; J: TRBJ2-1; DNA: TGTGCCAGCAGCTCCCACTCCCGGGGGGGCTACAATGAGCAGTTCTTC; CDR3: CASSSHSRGGYNEQFF
V: TRBV12-3/TRBV12-4; D: NA; size: many; J: TRBJ1-1; DNA: TGTGCCAGCAGTGACGCTCATAGGGGGTCGAACACTGAAGCTTTCTTT; CDR3: CASSDAHRGSNTEAFF
V: TRBV25-1; D: NA; size: many; J: TRBJ2-3; DNA: TGTGCCAGTGGCTTTAACACAGATACGCAGTATTTT; CDR3: CASGFNTDTQYF
V: TRBV24-1; D: NA; size: many; J: TRBJ1-2; DNA: TGTGCCACCAGTGATTCAAGGCTCCCCGGCGGCTACACCTTC; CDR3: CATSDSRLPGGYTF
V: TRBV6-6; D: NA; size: many; J: TRBJ1-1; DNA: TGTGCCAGCAGTTACTCGATGGGCAGGGTGAACACTGAAGCTTTCTTT; CDR3: CASSYSMGRVNTEAFF
V: TRBV7-9; D: NA; size: many; J: TRBJ2-5; DNA: TGTGCCAGCAGCCCCCCGGGCCAAGAGACCCAGTACTTC; CDR3: CASSPPGQETQYF
V: TRBV6-5; D: NA; size: many; J: TRBJ2-5; DNA: TGTGCCAGCAGTTACTCGATTTTGGCTGGGGAGACCCAGTACTTC; CDR3: CASSYSILAGETQYF
V: TRBV20-1; D: TRBD2; size: many; J: TRBJ2-1; DNA: TGCAGTGCGACGACTAGCGGGAGCTACAATGAGCAGTTCTTC; CDR3: CSATTSGSYNEQFF
V: TRBV12-3/TRBV12-4; D: NA; size: many; J: TRBJ2-5; DNA: TGTGCCAGCACCTCGGTTGGTTTAGAGACCCAGTACTTC; CDR3: CASTSVGLETQYF
V: TRBV12-3/TRBV12-4; D: NA; size: many; J: TRBJ1-2; DNA: TGTGCCAGCAGTTTCTGGGCAGGGAAGGCTGGCTACACCTTC; CDR3: CASSFWAGKAGYTF
V: TRBV20-1; D: NA; size: many; J: TRBJ2-1; DNA: TGCAGTGCTAGATCCGGGACTAATGAGCAGTTCTTC; CDR3: CSARSGTNEQFF
V: TRBV5-1; D: NA; size: many; J: TRBJ2-7; DNA: TGCGCCAGCAGCTTGCTACAGCGGGACGAGCAGTACTTC; CDR3: CASSLLQRDEQYF
V: TRBV29-1; D: NA; size: many; J: TRBJ1-2; DNA: TGCAGCGTTGAAGATTACAGGGTGAATGGCTACACCTTC; CDR3: CSVEDYRVNGYTF
V: TRBV5-6; D: TRBD1; size: many; J: TRBJ2-7; DNA: TGTGCCAGCAGCTTTAGGGACAGGCCAACCTACGAGCAGTACTTC; CDR3: CASSFRDRPTYEQYF
V: TRBV20-1; D: TRBD2; size: NA; J: TRBJ2-7; DNA: TGCAGTGCTAGAGATCCGCCTAGCGGGAGTTGGGAGCAGTACTTC; CDR3: CSARDPPSGSWEQYF
V: TRBV12-3/TRBV12-4; D: NA; size: many; J: TRBJ2-5; DNA: TGTGCCACCCATGTGGGACCCGGGTCGACTGGGGCCCAGTACTTC; CDR3: CATHVGPGSTGAQYF
V: TRBV27; D: TRBD1; size: few; J: TRBJ2-7; DNA: TGTGCCAGCAGTCAAGGACAGGGTTCGGGAGAGCAGTACTTC; CDR3: CASSQGQGSGEQYF
V: TRBV15; D: NA; size: many; J: TRBJ1-1; DNA: TGTGCCACCAACCGGGACCGTGGGGGCACTGAAGCTTTCTTT; CDR3: CATNRDRGGTEAFF
V: TRBV20-1; D: NA; size: many; J: TRBJ2-2; DNA: TGCAGTGCTTCAGAAACCCCATCCCGGGGAGACACCGGGGAGCTGTTTTTT; CDR3: CSASETPSRGDTGELFF
V: TRBV29-1; D: NA; size: NA; J: TRBJ2-7; DNA: TGCAGCGTTTTGGGTGGACAGAGCTCCTACGAGCAGTACTTC; CDR3: CSVLGGQSSYEQYF
V: TRBV12-3/TRBV12-4; D: NA; size: many; J: TRBJ1-5; DNA: TGTGCCAGCAGTTCACAGGGAGATCAGCCCCAGCATTTT; CDR3: CASSSQGDQPQHF
V: TRBV20-1; D: NA; size: many; J: TRBJ1-3; DNA: TGCAGTGCTAGAGATTGGGGGAAGCAGGATTTCGGAAACACCATATATTTT; CDR3: CSARDWGKQDFGNTIYF